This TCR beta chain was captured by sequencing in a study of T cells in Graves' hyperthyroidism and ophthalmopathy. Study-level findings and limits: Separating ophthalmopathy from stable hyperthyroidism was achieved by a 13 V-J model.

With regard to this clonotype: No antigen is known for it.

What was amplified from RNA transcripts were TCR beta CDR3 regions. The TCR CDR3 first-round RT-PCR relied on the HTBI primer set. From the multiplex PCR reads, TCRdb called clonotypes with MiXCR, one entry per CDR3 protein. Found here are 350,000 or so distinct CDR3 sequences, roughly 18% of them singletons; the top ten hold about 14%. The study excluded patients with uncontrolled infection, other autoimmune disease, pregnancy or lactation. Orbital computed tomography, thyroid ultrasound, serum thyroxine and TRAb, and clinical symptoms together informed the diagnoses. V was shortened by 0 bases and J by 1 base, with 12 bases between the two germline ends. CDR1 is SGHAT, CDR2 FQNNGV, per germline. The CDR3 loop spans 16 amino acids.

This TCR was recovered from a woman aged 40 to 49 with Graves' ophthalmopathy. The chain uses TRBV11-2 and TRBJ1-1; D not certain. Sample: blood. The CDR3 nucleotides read TGTGCCAGCAGCTTAGACTTTACGGACTCGAACACTGAAGCTTTCTTT. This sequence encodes CASSLDFTDSNTEAFF.